The rows below give T cell receptor beta chains drawn from one sample of a study of siplizumab effects on memory and regulatory T cells. Profiling relied on immunoSEQ multiplex PCR, and the TCRdb table lists in-frame clones only, not all of them. The data show around 97,000 clones, around 94% seen once. The sample comprised non-Treg CD4+ T cells sorted from blood. These receptors came from a human donor in good health. Both conserved end residues are part of each CDR3. The D gene is left open where the match is weak. Where a row states a size, it is once, few, many or the class of an expanded clone; other rows omit it.

NA TRBJ2-3 TRBV28 NA CASRGDLTDTQYF TGTGCCAGCCGAGGGGACCTCACAGATACGCAGTATTTT
NA TRBJ2-1 TRBV19 NA CASSSIYQGADNEQFF TGTGCCAGTAGTAGCATTTATCAGGGTGCGGACAATGAGCAGTTCTTC
TRBD1 TRBJ1-1 TRBV4-1 NA CASSQDMGQGLNTEAFF TGCGCCAGCAGCCAGGACATGGGACAGGGATTAAACACTGAAGCTTTCTTT
NA TRBJ1-1 TRBV27 NA CASSLEARPANTEAFF TGTGCCAGCAGTTTAGAAGCCCGGCCGGCGAACACTGAAGCTTTCTTT
TRBD2 TRBJ2-7 TRBV6-5 NA CASSPAGTSGEVQYF TGTGCCAGCAGTCCAGCCGGGACTAGCGGGGAGGTGCAGTACTTC
TRBD1 TRBJ1-5 TRBV28 NA CASSSPGQGRQPQHF TGTGCCAGCAGCTCCCCCGGACAGGGGCGTCAGCCCCAGCATTTT
NA TRBJ1-5 TRBV13 NA CASSLLREQPQHF TGTGCCAGCAGCCTCCTTAGGGAACAGCCCCAGCATTTT
TRBD2 TRBJ2-7 TRBV30 NA CALRGGPSYEQYF TGTGCCCTCCGGGGGGGCCCCTCCTACGAGCAGTACTTC
NA TRBJ1-1 TRBV28 NA CASSLRRPPQAFF TGTGCCAGCAGTCTTCGGAGGCCTCCACAGGCTTTCTTT
TRBD1 TRBJ1-3 TRBV2 few CASNRGPGNTIYF TGTGCCAGCAACAGGGGCCCTGGAAACACCATATATTTT
NA TRBJ1-2 TRBV4-1 NA CASSPGQGVIYGYTF TGCGCCAGCAGCCCAGGGCAGGGCGTAATCTATGGCTACACCTTC
TRBD2 TRBJ2-7 TRBV5-1 NA CASSFQAGGVGSEQYF TGCGCCAGCAGCTTTCAAGCGGGAGGGGTCGGGAGCGAGCAGTACTTC
NA TRBJ2-1 TRBV7-3 NA CASSPTAGGSYNEQFF TGTGCCAGCAGCCCCACGGCTGGCGGGTCCTACAATGAGCAGTTCTTC
NA TRBJ1-5 TRBV15 NA CATSSLQGSDQPQHF TGTGCCACCAGCAGCTTGCAGGGTTCAGATCAGCCCCAGCATTTT
NA TRBJ2-1 TRBV7-9 NA CASSLEPGAYNEQFF TGTGCCAGCAGCTTAGAACCAGGGGCCTACAATGAGCAGTTCTTC
NA TRBJ1-4 TRBV4-2 NA CASSQIEGTNEKLFF TGTGCCAGCAGCCAAATTGAGGGGACGAATGAAAAACTGTTTTTT
NA TRBJ1-5 TRBV10-3 NA CAISSLGPNQPQHF TGTGCCATCAGTTCCTTGGGACCAAATCAGCCCCAGCATTTT
NA TRBJ1-2 TRBV11-2 once CASRLEPSPNYGYTF TGTGCCAGCAGGCTAGAACCTAGCCCCAACTATGGCTACACCTTC
NA TRBJ1-2 TRBV9 NA CASSLARDTRGGYTF TGTGCCAGCAGCTTAGCCCGGGACACAAGGGGTGGCTACACCTTC